A selection of T cell receptor beta chains follows, all from one sample in a study of vaccination and CD4 T cells after COVID-19. TCRdb itself ran the PCR reads through MiXCR, one entry per CDR3 protein. The profile shows roughly 15,000 distinct CDR3 sequences, around 43% of them singletons. Their recognized antigens are unknown. This specimen consisted of CD4+ T cells from blood, cultured in vitro, obtained before SARS-CoV-2 vaccination. These receptors were obtained from a human donor who received a COVID-19 vaccine. Each CDR3 is given with its conserved first and last residue. D genes are given only for firm matches. Expanded clones get a size class; other rows say once, few or many, or leave the size out.

V	D	size	J	CDR3	DNA
TRBV20-1	NA	NA	TRBJ1-3	CSARGPALSGNTIYF	TGCAGTGCTAGAGGCCCGGCACTTTCTGGAAACACCATATATTTT
TRBV6-1	NA	few	TRBJ1-5	CASSERPPRGNQPQHF	TGTGCCAGCAGTGAACGGCCTCCCCGGGGCAATCAGCCCCAGCATTTT
TRBV21-1	NA	NA	TRBJ1-1	CASSKALGNTEGSENTEAFF	TGTGCCAGCAGCAAAGCGCTCGGGAACACGGAGGGGTCGGAGAACACTGAAGCTTTCTTT
TRBV12-3/TRBV12-4	TRBD2	NA	TRBJ2-5	CASSLKLAGLETQYF	TGTGCCAGCAGTTTAAAGCTAGCGGGGTTGGAGACCCAGTACTTC
TRBV20-1	NA	few	TRBJ2-3	CSARDNGADPDTQYF	TGCAGTGCTAGAGATAACGGTGCTGACCCGGATACGCAGTATTTT
TRBV12-3/TRBV12-4	NA	NA	TRBJ1-2	CASSFGVSGYAF	TGTGCCAGCAGTTTCGGAGTCTCTGGCTACGCCTTC
TRBV20-1	TRBD1	NA	TRBJ2-5	CSAPGQGETQYF	TGCAGTGCCCCGGGACAGGGTGAGACCCAGTACTTC
TRBV2	NA	NA	TRBJ1-1	CASHRDMNTEAFF	TGTGCCAGCCACAGGGATATGAACACTGAAGCTTTCTTT
TRBV7-9	NA	few	TRBJ1-2	CASSLAAPVGGYTF	TGTGCCAGCAGCTTAGCGGCGCCAGTAGGCGGCTACACCTTC
TRBV6-5	NA	NA	TRBJ2-2	CASSYKQDHPGELFF	TGTGCCAGCAGTTACAAACAGGACCACCCCGGGGAGCTGTTTTTT
TRBV30	TRBD1	few	TRBJ1-5	CAWSLDRGANQPQHF	TGTGCCTGGAGTTTGGACAGGGGAGCCAATCAGCCCCAGCATTTT
TRBV20-1	NA	few	TRBJ1-3	CSVISMDSAGNTIYF	TGCAGTGTTATATCGATGGACAGTGCTGGAAACACCATATATTTT
TRBV4-1	TRBD1	NA	TRBJ2-1	CASSQASGTGGRNEQFF	TGCGCCAGCAGCCAAGCGTCTGGGACAGGGGGCCGGAATGAGCAGTTCTTC
TRBV4-2	NA	few	TRBJ2-3	CASSQDGTDSTDTQYF	TGTGCCAGCAGCCAAGATGGGACTGACTCTACAGATACGCAGTATTTT
TRBV11-3	TRBD2	NA	TRBJ2-7	CASSESGGSIYEQYF	TGTGCCAGCAGTGAAAGCGGGGGGTCAATCTACGAGCAGTACTTC
TRBV25-1	NA	NA	TRBJ2-5	CASSGLLIWTQYF	TGTGCCAGCAGTGGGCTTTTAATATGGACCCAGTACTTC
TRBV20-1	NA	few	TRBJ1-2	CSATTGEDYGYTF	TGCAGTGCAACCACGGGGGAAGACTATGGCTACACCTTC
TRBV20-1	NA	few	TRBJ1-1	CSARRPGNTEAFF	TGCAGTGCTCGCCGACCCGGGAACACTGAAGCTTTCTTT
TRBV6-1	TRBD1	NA	TRBJ1-2	CASSAARGPYGYTF	TGTGCCAGCAGCGCCGCCAGGGGGCCCTATGGCTACACCTTC
TRBV6-1	TRBD1	few	TRBJ1-5	CASSHTGGREQPQHF	TGTGCCAGCAGTCATACAGGGGGAAGGGAACAGCCCCAGCATTTT
TRBV7-9	NA	NA	TRBJ2-5	CASSLGSAGRAETQYF	TGTGCCAGCAGCTTAGGCTCCGCGGGGCGAGCTGAGACCCAGTACTTC
TRBV7-9	NA	few	TRBJ2-5	CASSFFSRFPETQYF	TGTGCCAGCAGCTTCTTCTCTCGTTTTCCCGAGACCCAGTACTTC
TRBV7-2	NA	NA	TRBJ2-3	CASSQEGYSEATQYF	TGTGCCAGCAGCCAAGAAGGCTACTCGGAGGCAACGCAGTATTTT
TRBV11-3	NA	NA	TRBJ1-6	CASSLGRERPFSPLHF	TGTGCCAGCAGCTTGGGAAGGGAGCGGCCCTTTTCACCCCTCCACTTT
TRBV27	NA	few	TRBJ1-2	CASSAEGSRNGYTF	TGTGCCAGCAGTGCAGAGGGTAGCAGAAATGGCTACACCTTC
TRBV11-3	TRBD2	NA	TRBJ2-5	CASSLGASGAQQETQYF	TGTGCCAGCAGCTTAGGGGCTAGCGGGGCGCAGCAAGAGACCCAGTACTTC
TRBV12-3/TRBV12-4	TRBD1	NA	TRBJ2-7	CASSFRDRGFEQYF	TGTGCCAGCAGTTTTAGGGACAGGGGTTTCGAGCAGTACTTC
TRBV29-1	NA	NA	TRBJ2-5	CSVDRIQETQYF	TGCAGCGTTGACAGGATCCAAGAGACCCAGTACTTC
TRBV7-2	NA	few	TRBJ2-7	CASSLKSPYEQYF	TGTGCCAGCAGCCTCAAATCTCCGTACGAGCAGTACTTC
TRBV20-1	TRBD2	NA	TRBJ2-3	CSAARLAGDGSDTQYF	TGCAGTGCCGCGCGACTAGCGGGGGATGGTTCAGATACGCAGTATTTT
TRBV7-2	TRBD1	few	TRBJ2-3	CASSGPGQGSDTQYF	TGTGCCAGCAGCGGGCCGGGACAGGGTTCGGATACGCAGTATTTT
TRBV27	NA	few	TRBJ1-5	CASSLFPGQNQPQHF	TGTGCCAGCAGTTTATTTCCGGGCCAAAATCAGCCCCAGCATTTT
TRBV30	NA	NA	TRBJ1-2	CAWSVHLENGYTF	TGTGCCTGGAGTGTACACTTGGAAAATGGCTACACCTTC
TRBV20-1	NA	NA	TRBJ2-3	CSARPVGTDTQYF	TGCAGTGCTAGACCGGTTGGCACAGATACGCAGTATTTT
TRBV6-1	NA	NA	TRBJ2-7	CASSRGRGRAYEQYF	TGTGCCAGCAGTAGGGGTAGGGGCAGGGCCTACGAGCAGTACTTC
TRBV12-3/TRBV12-4	NA	NA	TRBJ1-1	CASTSYRGGLRTEAFF	TGTGCCAGCACTAGTTATAGGGGGGGATTGAGGACTGAAGCTTTCTTT
TRBV6-1	TRBD2	NA	TRBJ2-1	CASKTVAGGHPIYNEQFF	TGTGCCAGCAAAACGGTAGCGGGGGGACACCCGATATACAATGAGCAGTTCTTC
TRBV6-5	TRBD1	NA	TRBJ2-7	CASSYPKQGKSYEQYF	TGTGCCAGCAGTTACCCTAAACAGGGGAAGTCCTACGAGCAGTACTTC
TRBV24-1	NA	NA	TRBJ1-1	CATSDLSWGAFF	TGTGCCACCAGTGATTTGTCGTGGGGAGCTTTCTTT
TRBV30	NA	few	TRBJ2-5	CAYSGGGGEETQYF	TGTGCCTATTCGGGAGGGGGCGGTGAAGAGACCCAGTACTTC
TRBV6-1	TRBD1	few	TRBJ1-1	CASSGGTVRNTEAFF	TGTGCCAGCAGTGGGGGGACAGTACGGAACACTGAAGCTTTCTTT
TRBV20-1	TRBD2	few	TRBJ2-3	CSPRLAEGTDTQYF	TGCAGTCCTAGACTAGCGGAGGGGACAGATACGCAGTATTTT
TRBV20-1	NA	NA	TRBJ2-5	CSASRDLQETQYF	TGCAGTGCCTCCCGGGACTTACAAGAGACCCAGTACTTC
TRBV11-3	TRBD2	NA	TRBJ2-5	CASSFGGLGSAGTQYF	TGTGCCAGCAGCTTCGGGGGGTTGGGGAGCGCTGGGACCCAGTACTTC
TRBV20-1	NA	NA	TRBJ1-1	CSAPPGLNTEAFF	TGCAGTGCACCTCCGGGGCTAAACACTGAAGCTTTCTTT
TRBV2	TRBD2	NA	TRBJ2-1	CASSALGGGDNEQFF	TGTGCCAGCAGTGCGCTTGGCGGGGGGGACAATGAGCAGTTCTTC
TRBV2	NA	few	TRBJ2-2	CASRVDTGELFF	TGTGCCAGCAGGGTTGACACCGGGGAGCTGTTTTTT
TRBV6-1	TRBD1	NA	TRBJ1-1	CASSPSTGGAGKAFF	TGTGCCAGCAGTCCCTCCACAGGGGGCGCGGGGAAAGCTTTCTTT
TRBV12-3/TRBV12-4	NA	NA	TRBJ1-5	CASNGGDQPQHF	TGTGCCAGCAATGGGGGGGATCAGCCCCAGCATTTT
TRBV11-2	NA	NA	TRBJ1-2	CASSLDVGAGGYTF	TGTGCCAGCAGCTTAGACGTAGGGGCGGGCGGCTACACCTTC
TRBV2	TRBD2	NA	TRBJ2-3	CASSEHGLASTDTQYF	TGTGCCAGCAGTGAACACGGACTAGCGAGCACAGATACGCAGTATTTT
TRBV30	TRBD1	NA	TRBJ2-5	CAWRGMTGTGTQYF	TGTGCCTGGAGAGGGATGACAGGGACGGGGACCCAGTACTTC
TRBV7-2	TRBD1	few	TRBJ1-1	CASSLDPGGAGTEAFF	TGTGCCAGCAGCTTAGATCCAGGGGGCGCGGGCACTGAAGCTTTCTTT
TRBV6-1	NA	NA	TRBJ2-3	CASSEARVDTDTQYF	TGTGCCAGCAGTGAAGCGAGGGTAGACACAGATACGCAGTATTTT
TRBV7-2	NA	NA	TRBJ2-5	CASSLEQRSQYF	TGTGCCAGCAGCTTAGAACAGAGGTCCCAGTACTTC
TRBV7-9	NA	few	TRBJ1-2	CASSSTGGADYGYTF	TGTGCCAGCAGCTCTACCGGTGGGGCGGACTATGGCTACACCTTC